The 6 T cell receptor beta chains below all came from one sample that was sequenced in a study of cytomegalovirus exposure and HLA in healthy donors (dated by TCRdb to about 2017). The receptor library was made with the immunoSEQ multiplex PCR assay. For the multiplex PCR, a mixture combining 60 forward primers for TCR Vbeta segments and 13 reverse primers for TCR Jbeta segments was used. Held by TCRdb, this immuneACCESS table contains in-frame sequences only and omits some clones. Under half of the omission traces to an unresolved V gene where checked; the cause of the rest is unknown. The sample profile shows over 110,000 clones; over 75% of them were found once. Just over 8.5% of the sample rests with the top ten. What was sequenced was PBMCs. These receptors were obtained from a woman aged 50 to 60 in good health and CMV-seropositive.

The chain links TRBV19 to TRBJ1-2; TRBD1 might be the D (6 bases). V was trimmed by 1 base and J by 3 bases, leaving 15 bases between them. In germline, CDR1 is LNHDA, CDR2 SQIVND (reference sequence). There are 16 residues in the CDR3. The CDR3 coding sequence is TGTGCCAGTAGTATAGTCCCCAGGGGAGGGGACTATGGCTACACCTTC. Residues: CASSIVPRGGDYGYTF.

The V call is TRBV9, the J call TRBJ1-2, with a possible D match to TRBD1 (6 bases). In germline, CDR1 is SGDLS, CDR2 YYNGEE. With 4 bases removed from V and 7 bases from J, the gap between germline ends came to 17 bases. This CDR3 comprises 14 residues. In DNA form, the CDR3 reads TGTGCCAGCAGCCCTGAGGGGGGGGTGGCTGGCTACACCTTC. This gives the protein CASSPEGGVAGYTF.

V usage is TRBV2 and J usage is TRBJ1-1; no clear D gene. Germline loops: CDR1 SNHLY, CDR2 FYNNEI. The CDR3 covers 12 residues. V was cut by 4 bases and J by 5 bases, with 8 bases left in between. CDR3 in amino acids: CASSARFTEAFF. DNA for the CDR3: TGTGCCAGCAGTGCTAGGTTTACTGAAGCTTTCTTT. Using reference TRBV2 and TRBJ1-1 for the parts outside the CDR3, the full variable domain is EPEVTQTPSHQVTQMGQEVILRCVPISNHLYFYWYRQILGQKVEFLVSFYNNEISEKSEIFDDQFSVERPDGSNFTLKIRSTKLEDSAMYFCASSARFTEAFFGQGTRLTVV.

The rearrangement joins TRBV4-3 to TRBJ1-1; the D gene is possibly TRBD1 (5 bases). The CDR3 totals 15 residues. The V end lost 0 bases, the J end lost 3 bases, and 11 bases lay between the germline ends. The germline V gene has CDR1 LGHNA and CDR2 YSLEER. As DNA, the CDR3 is TGCGCCAGCAGCCAAGACCCCGGAGGGGACACTGAAGCTTTCTTT. As protein: CASSQDPGGDTEAFF.

The chain joins TRBV2 to TRBJ2-5; TRBD1 aligns across 7 bases. The J call may be wrong; the DNA end is better matched by TRBJ2-7. The CDR3 covers 14 residues. Germline V gene sequence: CDR1 SNHLY, CDR2 FYNNEI. The CDR3 sequence is CASSEGRGKYEQYF. The CDR3 nucleotides are TGTGCCAGCAGTGAGGGCAGGGGGAAATACGAGCAGTACTTC.

The V call is TRBV7-2, the J call TRBJ2-7, with D unresolved. The germline V gene has CDR1 SGHTA and CDR2 FQGNSA. The CDR3 contains 14 residues. V was cut by 5 bases and J by 0 bases, with 11 bases left in between. The CDR3 nucleotides read TGTGCCAGCAGCCCCCGAGTAGACTCCTACGAGCAGTACTTC. Protein product: CASSPRVDSYEQYF.